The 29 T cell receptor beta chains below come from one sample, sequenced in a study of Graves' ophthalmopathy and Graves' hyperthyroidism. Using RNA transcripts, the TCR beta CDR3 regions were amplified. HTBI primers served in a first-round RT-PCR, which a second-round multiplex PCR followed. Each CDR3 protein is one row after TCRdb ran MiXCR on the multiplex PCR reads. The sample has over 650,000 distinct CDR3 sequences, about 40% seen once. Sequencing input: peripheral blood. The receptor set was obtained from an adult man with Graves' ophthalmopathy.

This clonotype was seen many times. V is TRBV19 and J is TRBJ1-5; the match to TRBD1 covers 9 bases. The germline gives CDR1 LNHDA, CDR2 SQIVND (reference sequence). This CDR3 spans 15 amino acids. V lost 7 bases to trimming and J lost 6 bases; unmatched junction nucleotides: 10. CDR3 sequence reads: CASNQQGASGQPQHF. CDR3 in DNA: TGTGCCAGTAATCAACAGGGGGCGAGTGGTCAGCCCCAGCATTTT.

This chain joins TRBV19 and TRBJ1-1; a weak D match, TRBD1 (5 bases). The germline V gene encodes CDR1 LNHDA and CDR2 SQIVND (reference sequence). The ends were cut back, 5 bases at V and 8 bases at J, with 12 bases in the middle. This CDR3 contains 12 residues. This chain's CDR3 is CASSGSWGEAFF. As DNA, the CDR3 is TGTGCCAGTAGTGGATCGTGGGGGGAAGCTTTCTTT.

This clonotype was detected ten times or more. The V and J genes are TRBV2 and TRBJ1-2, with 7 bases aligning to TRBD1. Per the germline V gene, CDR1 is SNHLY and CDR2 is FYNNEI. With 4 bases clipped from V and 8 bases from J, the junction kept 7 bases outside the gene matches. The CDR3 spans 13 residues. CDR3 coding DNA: TGTGCCAGCAGTGGACAGGGTTCCGGCGGCTACACCTTC. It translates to CASSGQGSGGYTF.

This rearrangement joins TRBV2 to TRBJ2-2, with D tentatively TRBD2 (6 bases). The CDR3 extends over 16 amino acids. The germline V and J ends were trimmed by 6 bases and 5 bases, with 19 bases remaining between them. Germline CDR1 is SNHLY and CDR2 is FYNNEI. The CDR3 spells CASSRSRGFVTGELFF. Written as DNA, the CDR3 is TGTGCCAGCAGCCGATCACGGGGGTTTGTTACCGGGGAGCTGTTTTTT.

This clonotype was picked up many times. CDR3 nucleotide sequence: TGTGCCAGCAGCCAAGATTCAACAGGGCTATACTTC. As protein: CASSQDSTGLYF. The rearrangement uses TRBV14 and TRBJ2-7, with D perhaps matching TRBD1 (6 bases). CDR1 and CDR2 (germline): SGHDN, FVKESK. The V end was cut by 0 bases, the J end by 13 bases, with 13 bases between. This CDR3 region has 12 residues.

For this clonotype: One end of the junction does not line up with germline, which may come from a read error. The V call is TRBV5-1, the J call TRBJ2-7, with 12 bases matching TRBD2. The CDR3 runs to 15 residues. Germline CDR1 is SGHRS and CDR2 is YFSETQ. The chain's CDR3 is CASSRGLAGPYGQYF. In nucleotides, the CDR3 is TGCGCCAGCAGCCGAGGACTAGCGGGACCCTACGGGCAGTACTTC.

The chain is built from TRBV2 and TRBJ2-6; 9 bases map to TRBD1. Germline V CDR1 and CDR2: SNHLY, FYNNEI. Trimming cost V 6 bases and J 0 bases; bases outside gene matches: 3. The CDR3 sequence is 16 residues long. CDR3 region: CASSGTGISGANVLTF. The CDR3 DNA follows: TGTGCCAGCAGCGGGACAGGGATCTCTGGGGCCAACGTCCTGACTTTC.

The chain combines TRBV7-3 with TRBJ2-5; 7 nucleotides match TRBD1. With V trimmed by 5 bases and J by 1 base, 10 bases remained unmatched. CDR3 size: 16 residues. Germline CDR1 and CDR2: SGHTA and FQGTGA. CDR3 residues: CASSVDGPGGQETQYF. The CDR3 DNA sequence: TGTGCCAGCAGCGTTGATGGGCCAGGGGGCCAAGAGACCCAGTACTTC.

The CDR3 DNA reads TGTGCCAGCAGTTTAGCCCCGGGACAGGGTTATGGCTACACCTTC. Its protein is CASSLAPGQGYGYTF. The chain uses TRBV12-3 or TRBV12-4 and TRBJ1-2; 9 positions agree with TRBD1. The CDR3 contains 15 residues. The junction had 4 bases not matched to a gene; V was cut back by 0 bases and J by 5 bases.

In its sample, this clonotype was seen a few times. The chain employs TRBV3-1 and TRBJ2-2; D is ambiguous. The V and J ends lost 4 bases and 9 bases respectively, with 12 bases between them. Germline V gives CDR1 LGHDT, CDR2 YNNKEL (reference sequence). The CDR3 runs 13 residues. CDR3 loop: CASSPIEYRELFF. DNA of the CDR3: TGTGCCAGCAGCCCCATCGAATATCGGGAGCTGTTTTTT.

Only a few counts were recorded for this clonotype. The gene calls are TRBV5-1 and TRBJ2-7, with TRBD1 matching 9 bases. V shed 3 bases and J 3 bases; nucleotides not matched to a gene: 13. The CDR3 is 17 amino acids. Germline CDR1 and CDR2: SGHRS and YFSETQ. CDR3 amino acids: CASSSGTGTHQYYEQYF. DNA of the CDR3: TGCGCCAGCAGCTCAGGGACAGGGACCCATCAGTACTACGAGCAGTACTTC.

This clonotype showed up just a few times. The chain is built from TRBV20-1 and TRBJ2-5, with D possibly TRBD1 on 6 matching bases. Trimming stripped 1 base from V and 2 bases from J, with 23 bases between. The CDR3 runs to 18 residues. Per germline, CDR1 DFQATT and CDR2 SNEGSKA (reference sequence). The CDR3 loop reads CSARAVQGQPFPQETQYF. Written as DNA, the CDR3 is TGCAGTGCTAGAGCAGTGCAGGGGCAACCCTTTCCTCAAGAGACCCAGTACTTC.

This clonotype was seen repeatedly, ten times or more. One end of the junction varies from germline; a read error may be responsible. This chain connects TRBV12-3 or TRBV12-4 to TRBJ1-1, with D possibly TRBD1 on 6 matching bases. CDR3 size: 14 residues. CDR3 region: CASSLGGGVTEAFF. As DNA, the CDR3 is TGTGCCAGCAGCTTAGGGGGAGGGGTCACTGAAGCTTTCTTT.

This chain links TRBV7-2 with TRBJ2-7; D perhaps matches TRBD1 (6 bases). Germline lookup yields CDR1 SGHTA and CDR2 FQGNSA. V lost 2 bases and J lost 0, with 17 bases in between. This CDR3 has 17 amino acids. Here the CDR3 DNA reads TGTGCCAGCAGCTTAAGGGGTGCAGGGGTCCCCTCCTACGAGCAGTACTTC. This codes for CASSLRGAGVPSYEQYF.

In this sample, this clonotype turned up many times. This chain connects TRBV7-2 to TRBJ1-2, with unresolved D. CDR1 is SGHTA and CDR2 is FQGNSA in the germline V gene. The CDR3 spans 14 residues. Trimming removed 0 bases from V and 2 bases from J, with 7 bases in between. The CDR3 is CASSLAVENYGYTF. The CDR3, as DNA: TGTGCCAGCAGCTTAGCGGTAGAAAACTATGGCTACACCTTC.

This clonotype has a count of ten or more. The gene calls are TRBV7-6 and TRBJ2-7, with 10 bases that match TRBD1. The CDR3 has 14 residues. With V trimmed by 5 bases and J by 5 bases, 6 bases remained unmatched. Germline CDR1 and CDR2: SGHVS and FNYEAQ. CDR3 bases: TGTGCCAGCAGCCCGGGACAGGGGATACACGAGCAGTACTTC. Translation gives CASSPGQGIHEQYF.

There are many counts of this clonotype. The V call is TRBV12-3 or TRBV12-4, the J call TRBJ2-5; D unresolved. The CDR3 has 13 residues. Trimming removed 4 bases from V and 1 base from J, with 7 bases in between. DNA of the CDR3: TGTGCCAGCAGTTGGGGTCCCCAAGAGACCCAGTACTTC. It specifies CASSWGPQETQYF.

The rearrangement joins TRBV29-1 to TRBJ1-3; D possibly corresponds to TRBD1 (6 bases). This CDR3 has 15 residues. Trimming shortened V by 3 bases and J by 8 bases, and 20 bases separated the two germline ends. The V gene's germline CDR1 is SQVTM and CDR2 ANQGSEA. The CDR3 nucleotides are TGCAGCGTTGAGGCAGGGGAGGACTATGGCTACACCATATATTTT. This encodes CSVEAGEDYGYTIYF.

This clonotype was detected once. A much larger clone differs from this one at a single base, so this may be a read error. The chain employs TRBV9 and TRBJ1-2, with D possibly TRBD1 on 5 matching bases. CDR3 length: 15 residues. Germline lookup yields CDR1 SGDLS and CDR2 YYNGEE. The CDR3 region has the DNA TGTGCCTGCAGCGTAGGGGCCTCCATGGAATATGGCTACACCTTC. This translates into CACSVGASMEYGYTF.

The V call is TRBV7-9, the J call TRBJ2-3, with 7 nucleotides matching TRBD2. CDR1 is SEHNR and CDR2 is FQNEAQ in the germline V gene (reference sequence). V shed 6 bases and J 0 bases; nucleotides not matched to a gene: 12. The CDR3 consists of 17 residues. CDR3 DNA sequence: TGTGCCAGCAGTCCCTGGGGGGGTGGCTCTAGCACAGATACGCAGTATTTT. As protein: CASSPWGGGSSTDTQYF.

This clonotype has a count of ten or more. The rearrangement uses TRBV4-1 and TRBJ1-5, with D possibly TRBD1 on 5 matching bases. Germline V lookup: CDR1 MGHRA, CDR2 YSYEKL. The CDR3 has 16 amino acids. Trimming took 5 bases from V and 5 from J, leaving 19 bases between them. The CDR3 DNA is TGCGCCAGCAGCTATGTCGACACAGGCATAGATCAGCCCCAGCATTTT. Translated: CASSYVDTGIDQPQHF.

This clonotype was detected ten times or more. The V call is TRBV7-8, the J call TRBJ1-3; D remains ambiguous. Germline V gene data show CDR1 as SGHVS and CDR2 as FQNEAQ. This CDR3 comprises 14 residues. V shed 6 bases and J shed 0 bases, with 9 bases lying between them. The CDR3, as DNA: TGTGCCAGCAGGGAAGGGAACTCTGGAAACACCATATATTTT. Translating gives CASREGNSGNTIYF.

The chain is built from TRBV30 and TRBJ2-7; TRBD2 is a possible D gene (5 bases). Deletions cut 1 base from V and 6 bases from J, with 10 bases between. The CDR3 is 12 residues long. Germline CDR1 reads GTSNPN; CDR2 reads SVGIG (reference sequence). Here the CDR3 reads CAWSEPRGEQYF. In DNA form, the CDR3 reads TGTGCCTGGAGTGAGCCCCGGGGCGAGCAGTACTTC.

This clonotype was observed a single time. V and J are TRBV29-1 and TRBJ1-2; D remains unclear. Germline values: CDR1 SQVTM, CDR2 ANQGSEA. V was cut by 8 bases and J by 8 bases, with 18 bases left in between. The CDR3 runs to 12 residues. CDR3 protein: CSYPRQLFGYTF. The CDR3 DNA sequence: TGCAGCTACCCTAGACAACTATTCGGCTACACCTTC.

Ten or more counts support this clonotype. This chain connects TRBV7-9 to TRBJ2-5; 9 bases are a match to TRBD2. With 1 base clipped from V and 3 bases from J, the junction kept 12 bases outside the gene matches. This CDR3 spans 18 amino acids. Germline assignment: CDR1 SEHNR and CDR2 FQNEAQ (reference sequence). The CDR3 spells CASSLDLAGQGFKETQYF. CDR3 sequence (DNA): TGTGCCAGCAGCTTAGACCTAGCGGGACAAGGCTTTAAAGAGACCCAGTACTTC.

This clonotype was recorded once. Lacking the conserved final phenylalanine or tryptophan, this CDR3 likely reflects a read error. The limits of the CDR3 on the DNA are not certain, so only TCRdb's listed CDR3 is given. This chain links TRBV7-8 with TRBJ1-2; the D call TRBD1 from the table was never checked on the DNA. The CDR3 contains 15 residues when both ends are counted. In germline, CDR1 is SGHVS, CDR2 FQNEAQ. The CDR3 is CASSRGQGGTMATQS.

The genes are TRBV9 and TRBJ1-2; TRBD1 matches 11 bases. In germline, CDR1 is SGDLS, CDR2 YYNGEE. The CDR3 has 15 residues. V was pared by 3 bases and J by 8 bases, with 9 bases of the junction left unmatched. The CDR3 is CASSATGTGGRGYTF. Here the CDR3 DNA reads TGTGCCAGCAGCGCGACAGGGACAGGGGGTCGGGGCTACACCTTC.

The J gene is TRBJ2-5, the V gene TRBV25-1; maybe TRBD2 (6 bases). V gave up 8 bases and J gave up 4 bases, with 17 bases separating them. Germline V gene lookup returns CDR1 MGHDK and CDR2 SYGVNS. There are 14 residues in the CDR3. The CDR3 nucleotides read TGTGCCAGCCAAGAAAGAGGGACTGGAGAGACCCAGTACTTC. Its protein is CASQERGTGETQYF.

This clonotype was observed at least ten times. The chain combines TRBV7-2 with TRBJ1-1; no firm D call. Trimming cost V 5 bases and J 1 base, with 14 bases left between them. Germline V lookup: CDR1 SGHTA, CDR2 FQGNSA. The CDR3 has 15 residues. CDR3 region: CASSLTPDPNTEAFF. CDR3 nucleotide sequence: TGTGCCAGCAGCCTTACACCTGACCCGAACACTGAAGCTTTCTTT.